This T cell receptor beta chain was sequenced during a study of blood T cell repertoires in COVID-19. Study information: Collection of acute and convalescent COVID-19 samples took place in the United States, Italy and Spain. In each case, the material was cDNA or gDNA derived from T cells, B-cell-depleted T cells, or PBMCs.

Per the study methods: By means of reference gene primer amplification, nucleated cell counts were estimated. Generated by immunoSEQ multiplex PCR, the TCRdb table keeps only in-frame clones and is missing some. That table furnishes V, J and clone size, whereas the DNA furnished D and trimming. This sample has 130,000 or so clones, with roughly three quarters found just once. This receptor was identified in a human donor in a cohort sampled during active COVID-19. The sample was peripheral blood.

Here the CDR3 DNA reads TGTGCCAGCAGGCGTAACTACGAGCAGTACTTC. It encodes CASRRNYEQYF. This chain connects TRBV6-5 to TRBJ2-7; D ambiguous. V was pared by 6 bases and J by 3 bases, with 6 bases between. CDR3 size: 11 residues. Germline V gene lookup returns CDR1 MNHEY and CDR2 SVGAGI.